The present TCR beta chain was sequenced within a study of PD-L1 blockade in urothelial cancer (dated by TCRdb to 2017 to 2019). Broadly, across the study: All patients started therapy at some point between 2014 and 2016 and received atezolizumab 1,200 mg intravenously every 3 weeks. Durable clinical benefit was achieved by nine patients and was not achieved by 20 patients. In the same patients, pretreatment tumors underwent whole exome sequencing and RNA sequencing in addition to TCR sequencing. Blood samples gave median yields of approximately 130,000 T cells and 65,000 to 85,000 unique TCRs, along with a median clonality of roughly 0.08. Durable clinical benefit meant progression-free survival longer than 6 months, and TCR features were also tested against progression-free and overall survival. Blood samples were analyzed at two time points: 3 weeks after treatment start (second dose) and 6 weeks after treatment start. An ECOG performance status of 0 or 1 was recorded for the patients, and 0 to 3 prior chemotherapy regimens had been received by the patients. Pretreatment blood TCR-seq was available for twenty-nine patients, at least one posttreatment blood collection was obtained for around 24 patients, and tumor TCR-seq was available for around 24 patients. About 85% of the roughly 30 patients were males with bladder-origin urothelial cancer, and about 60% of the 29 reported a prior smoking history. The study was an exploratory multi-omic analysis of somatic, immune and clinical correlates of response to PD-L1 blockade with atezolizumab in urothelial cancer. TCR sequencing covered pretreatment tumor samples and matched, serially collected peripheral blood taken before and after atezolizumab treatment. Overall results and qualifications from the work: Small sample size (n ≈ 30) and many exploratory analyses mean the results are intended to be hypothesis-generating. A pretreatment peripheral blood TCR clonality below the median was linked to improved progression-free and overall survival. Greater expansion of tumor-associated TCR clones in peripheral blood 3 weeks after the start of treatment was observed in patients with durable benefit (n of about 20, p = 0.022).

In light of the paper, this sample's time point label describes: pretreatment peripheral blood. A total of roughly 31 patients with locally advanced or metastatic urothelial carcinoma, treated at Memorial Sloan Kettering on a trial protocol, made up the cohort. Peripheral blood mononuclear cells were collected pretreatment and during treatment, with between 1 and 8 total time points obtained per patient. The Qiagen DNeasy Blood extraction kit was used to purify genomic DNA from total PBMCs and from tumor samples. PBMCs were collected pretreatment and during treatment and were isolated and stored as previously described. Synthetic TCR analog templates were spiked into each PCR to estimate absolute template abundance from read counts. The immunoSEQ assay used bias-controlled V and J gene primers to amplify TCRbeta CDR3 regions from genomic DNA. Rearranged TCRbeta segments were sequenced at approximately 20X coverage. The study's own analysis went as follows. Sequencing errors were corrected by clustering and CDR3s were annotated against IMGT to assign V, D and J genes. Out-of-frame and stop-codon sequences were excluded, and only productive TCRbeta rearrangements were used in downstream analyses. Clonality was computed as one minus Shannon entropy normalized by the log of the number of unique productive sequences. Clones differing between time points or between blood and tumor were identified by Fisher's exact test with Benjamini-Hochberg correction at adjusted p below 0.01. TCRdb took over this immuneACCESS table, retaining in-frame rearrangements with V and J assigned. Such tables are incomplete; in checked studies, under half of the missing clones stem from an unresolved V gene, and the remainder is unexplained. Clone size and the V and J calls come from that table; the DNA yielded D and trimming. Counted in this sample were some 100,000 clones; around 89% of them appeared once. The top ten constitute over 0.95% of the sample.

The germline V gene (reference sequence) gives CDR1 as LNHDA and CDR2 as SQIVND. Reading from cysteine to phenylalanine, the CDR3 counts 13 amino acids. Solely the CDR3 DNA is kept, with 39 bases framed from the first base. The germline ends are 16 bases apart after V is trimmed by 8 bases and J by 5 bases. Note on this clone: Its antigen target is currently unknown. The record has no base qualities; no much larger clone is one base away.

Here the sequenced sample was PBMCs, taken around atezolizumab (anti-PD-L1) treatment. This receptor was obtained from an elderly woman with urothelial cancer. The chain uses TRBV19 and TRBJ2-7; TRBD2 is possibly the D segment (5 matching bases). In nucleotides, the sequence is TGTGCCAGTGTGGACTTGGGTAGGAACGAGCAGTACTTC. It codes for CASVDLGRNEQYF.